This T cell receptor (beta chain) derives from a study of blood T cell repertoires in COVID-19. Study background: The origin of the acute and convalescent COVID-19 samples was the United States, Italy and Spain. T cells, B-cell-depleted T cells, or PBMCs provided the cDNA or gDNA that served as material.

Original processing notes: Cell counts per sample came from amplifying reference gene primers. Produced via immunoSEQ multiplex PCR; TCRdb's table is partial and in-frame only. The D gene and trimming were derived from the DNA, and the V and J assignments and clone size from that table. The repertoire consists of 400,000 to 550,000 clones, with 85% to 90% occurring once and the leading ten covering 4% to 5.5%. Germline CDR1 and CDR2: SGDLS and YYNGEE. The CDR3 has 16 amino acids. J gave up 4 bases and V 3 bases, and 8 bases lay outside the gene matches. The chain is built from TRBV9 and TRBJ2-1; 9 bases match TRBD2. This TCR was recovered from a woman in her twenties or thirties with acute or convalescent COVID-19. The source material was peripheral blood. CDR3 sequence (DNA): TGTGCCAGCAGCGCCGGAGGTAGCGGGGGATACAATGAGCAGTTCTTC. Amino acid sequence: CASSAGGSGGYNEQFF.